What follows are 7 T cell receptor beta chains derived from one specimen sequenced in a study of vaccination effects on CD4 cells after COVID-19. Which antigens these TCRs recognize remains unknown. In the ViraFEST assay, antigen-specific CD4+ clonotypes were identified by expansion after peptide-pool stimulation. After more than 9 days in culture, the CD4+ T cells were isolated. This person's SARS-CoV-2 infection, confirmed by PCR, occurred between March and December 2020. The method was immunoSEQ multiplex PCR; TCRdb's version includes in-frame clones alone and lacks a portion of them. The sample contains around 46,000 clones, around 72% of which appear only once. The sequencing used CD4+ T cells from PBMCs cultured with a peptide pool, collected before COVID-19 vaccination. The receptors here all came from a human donor who had a prior SARS-CoV-2 infection.

This chain links TRBV4-1 with TRBJ2-3, with 8 nucleotides matching TRBD2. After removal of 2 bases from V and 3 bases from J, the junction contained 7 bases not matched to a gene. From germline, CDR1 is MGHRA and CDR2 YSYEKL. The CDR3 sequence is 16 residues long. DNA of the CDR3: TGCGCCAGCAGCCAATCCGTAGCGGGGACTACAGATACGCAGTATTTT. Encoded protein: CASSQSVAGTTDTQYF.

The rearrangement joins TRBV3-1 (or the pseudogene TRBV3-2) to TRBJ1-1, with D uncertain. V was shortened by 0 bases and J by 1 base, with 15 bases between the two germline ends. The CDR3 is 17 residues long. Per the germline V gene, CDR1 is LGHDT and CDR2 is YNNKEL (reference sequence). The chain's CDR3 is CASSQESLTESNTEAFF. The CDR3 coding sequence is TGTGCCAGCAGCCAAGAGTCCCTGACGGAATCGAACACTGAAGCTTTCTTT.

A few counts support this clone. The CDR3, as DNA: TGTGCCAGCAGCCAATACGGGAGTAGCAATCAGCCCCAGCATTTT. Translated, it gives CASSQYGSSNQPQHF. V is TRBV7-8 and J is TRBJ1-5; the D is unclear. CDR1 and CDR2 (germline): SGHVS, FQNEAQ. The CDR3 loop spans 15 amino acids. The V and J ends lost 5 bases and 0 bases respectively, with 11 bases between them.

The chain employs TRBV5-1 and TRBJ2-1, with 8 bases fitting TRBD2. Trimming took 3 bases from V and 9 from J; bases not matched to a gene: 17. The CDR3 has 17 amino acids. CDR1 and CDR2 (germline): SGHRS, YFSETQ. The CDR3 region is CASSSSGLVDLDGEQFF. The DNA of the CDR3 is TGCGCCAGCAGCTCCTCGGGACTAGTCGACCTCGACGGTGAGCAGTTCTTC.

This chain connects TRBV30 to TRBJ2-7, with D unresolved. V gave up 1 base and J gave up 4 bases, with 5 bases separating them. The CDR3 is 11 residues long. Germline-derived CDR1 and CDR2 are GTSNPN and SVGIG (reference sequence). The CDR3 sequence: CAWSALYEQYF. The CDR3 DNA is TGTGCCTGGAGTGCCCTATACGAGCAGTACTTC.

A few counts support this clone. The chain carries TRBV5-1 and TRBJ1-6, with D perhaps TRBD1 (5 bases). This CDR3 region has 12 residues. Germline CDR1 SGHRS, CDR2 YFSETQ. The V and J ends lost 4 bases and 6 bases respectively, with 5 bases between them. The CDR3 DNA reads TGCGCCAGCAGCAGGGGTAATTCACCCCTCCACTTT. Encoded protein: CASSRGNSPLHF.

The rearrangement links TRBV5-1 to TRBJ2-1, with 12 bases identical to TRBD2. Germline loops: CDR1 SGHRS, CDR2 YFSETQ. The CDR3 length is 19 residues. Trimming took 2 bases from V and 4 from J; bases not matched to a gene: 13. The CDR3 DNA follows: TGCGCCAGCAGCTTTATGACTAGCGGGAGCTCTCTAGAGTACAATGAGCAGTTCTTC. Amino acids: CASSFMTSGSSLEYNEQFF. The full variable domain, in which reference TRBV5-1 and TRBJ2-1 provide the parts outside the CDR3, is KAGVTQTPRYLIKTRGQQVTLSCSPISGHRSVSWYQQTPGQGLQFLFEYFSETQRNKGNFPGRFSGRQFSNSRSEMNVSTLELGDSALYLCASSFMTSGSSLEYNEQFFGPGTRLTVL.